The clone carrying this T cell receptor beta chain was seen only a few times. This entry belongs to a study of human T cells and chemical hapten exposure. Study-wide context: Patch tests applied 0.01% DPC to the upper back and were scored after 6 days.

Time point noted: patch test 1, 2 weeks after DPC sensitization. This sample's treatment: therapeutic diphenylcyclopropenone sensitization with weekly scalp DPC. In TCRdb, the RACE reads were re-called with MiXCR into one record per CDR3 protein. Here the sample spans some 120,000 distinct CDR3 sequences, 9.5% to 13% being singletons. The source material was whole blood, sampled in connection with sensitization to the hapten diphenylcyclopropenone (DPC). The receptor was derived from a woman between 50 and 59 years old with alopecia areata. Some clones in this sample may be carry-over from other donors' samples.

CDR3 sequence reads: CASSQALGLSYEQYF. The CDR3 region has the DNA TGTGCCAGCAGCCAAGCGCTAGGGCTCTCCTACGAGCAGTACTTC. This chain links TRBV4-2 with TRBJ2-7; D is unresolved. Trimming took 1 base from V and 0 from J, leaving 10 bases between them. Germline values: CDR1 LGHNA, CDR2 YNFKEQ. CDR3 size: 15 residues.